This entry lists 30 T cell receptor beta chains sequenced from one sample in a study of shared T cell receptors in the human thymus. Data came from immunoSEQ multiplex PCR; TCRdb stores just in-frame clones and leaves some out. The table includes 500,000 to 550,000 clones, around three quarters detected once. These data were also filed under a second study, of human thymus T cells.

Input material: thymocytes. Every receptor here comes from a boy younger than two with a congenital heart defect.

The sample holds a few counts of this clone. The V and J genes are TRBV11-2 and TRBJ2-3; TRBD2 matches at 10 bases. The germline V gene has CDR1 SGHAT and CDR2 FQNNGV. CDR3 length equals 17 residues. The junction had 10 bases not matched to a gene; V was cut back by 3 bases and J by 4 bases. DNA for the CDR3: TGTGCCAGCAGCTTGGAAACCACTAGCGGGATCCCAGATACGCAGTATTTT. It encodes CASSLETTSGIPDTQYF.

On this clone itself: This CDR3 is also generated by other DNA sequences in the sample. The chain's CDR3 is CAWSVRENTEAFF. CDR3 coding DNA: TGTGCCTGGAGTGTACGGGAAAACACTGAAGCTTTCTTT. This chain joins TRBV30 and TRBJ1-1; D is undetermined. V lost 0 bases and J lost 2, with 7 bases in between. Looked up from germline, CDR1 is GTSNPN and CDR2 is SVGIG (reference sequence). CDR3 length: 13 amino acids. The full variable domain, in which reference TRBV30 and TRBJ1-1 provide the parts outside the CDR3, is SQTIHQWPATLVQPVGSPLSLECTVEGTSNPNLYWYRQAAGRGLQLLFYSVGIGQISSEVPQNLSASRPQDRQFILSSKKLLLSDSGFYLCAWSVRENTEAFFGQGTRLTVV.

The chain couples TRBV19 to TRBJ1-5; 9 positions match TRBD1. The trim removed 5 bases at V and 9 bases at J, leaving 11 bases unmatched. CDR3 length equals 15 residues. Germline lookup yields CDR1 LNHDA and CDR2 SQIVND (reference sequence). The CDR3 loop reads CASSAGGQGRGPQHF. CDR3 DNA: TGTGCCAGTAGTGCAGGGGGACAGGGCCGAGGGCCCCAGCATTTT.

Remarks on this clone: The junction departs from the called germline gene at one end, perhaps through a read error. The J gene is TRBJ2-7, the V gene TRBV29-1; D may match TRBD1 or TRBD2 (6 bases each). The CDR3 spans 17 residues. Germline V gene data show CDR1 as SQVTM and CDR2 as ANQGSEA. CDR3 amino acids: CRVGRFYEGDKSYEQYF. CDR3 in DNA: TGCAGGGTTGGGAGGTTCTATGAGGGGGATAAGTCCTACGAGCAGTACTTC.

The rearrangement joins TRBV25-1 to TRBJ2-1; TRBD2 agrees at 9 bases. The CDR3 totals 15 residues. V gave up 4 bases and J gave up 8 bases; unmatched junction bases: 9. CDR1 MGHDK and CDR2 SYGVNS come from the germline V gene. The CDR3 DNA reads TGTGCCAGCAGTGGCTATAGCGGGAGAGAATATGAGCAGTTCTTC. Translating gives CASSGYSGREYEQFF.

The rearrangement joins TRBV6-5 to TRBJ1-4; 9 bases match TRBD1. Germline trimming cut 5 bases from V and 7 bases from J; bases unmatched to any gene: 5. This CDR3 comprises 14 residues. Germline CDR1 reads MNHEY; CDR2 reads SVGAGI. CDR3 nucleotide sequence: TGTGCCAGCAGTCCGACAGGGGGGAGTGAAAAACTGTTTTTT. Encoded protein: CASSPTGGSEKLFF.

This chain links TRBV20-1 with TRBJ1-2; tentatively, D is TRBD1 (6 bases). Looked up from germline, CDR1 is DFQATT and CDR2 is SNEGSKA (reference sequence). CDR3 size: 11 residues. V dropped 6 bases and J dropped 4 bases, with 9 bases sitting between them. CDR3 protein: CSARGSYGYTF. In nucleotides, the CDR3 is TGCAGTGCCAGGGGAAGCTATGGCTACACCTTC.

This clone was observed a few times. Other DNA sequences in this sample translate to the same CDR3. The chain employs TRBV14 and TRBJ2-3, with 9 bases that match TRBD2. The CDR3 is 16 amino acids. CDR1 and CDR2 (germline): SGHDN, FVKESK. Germline trimming cut 1 base from V and 2 bases from J; bases unmatched to any gene: 4. The CDR3 sequence: CASSQASGKYTDTQYF. The DNA of the CDR3 is TGTGCCAGCAGCCAAGCTAGCGGGAAATACACAGATACGCAGTATTTT.

DNA of the CDR3: TGTGCCAGCAGCCCCACAGCGGGAGAATGGGCAGATACGCAGTATTTT. Protein: CASSPTAGEWADTQYF. The gene calls are TRBV11-3 and TRBJ2-3; 8 bases fit TRBD2. V was pared by 5 bases and J by 4 bases, with 11 bases of the junction left unmatched. This CDR3 is built from 16 residues. Germline V CDR1 and CDR2: SGHNT, YENEEA.

The chain combines TRBV6-5 with TRBJ1-1; TRBD1 is a possible D gene (5 bases). The V end lost 5 bases, the J end lost 2 bases, and 12 bases lay between the germline ends. Germline CDR1 reads MNHEY; CDR2 reads SVGAGI. This CDR3 contains 14 residues. CDR3 DNA sequence: TGTGCCAGCAGTACCGTTAGGGGTAACACTGAAGCTTTCTTT. Residues: CASSTVRGNTEAFF.

CDR3 bases: TGCGCCAGCAGCCACCGGGCTGCGGGAGAGATAGATACGCAGTATTTT. Translation: CASSHRAAGEIDTQYF. The chain carries TRBV4-1 and TRBJ2-3, with TRBD2 matching 7 bases. Germline loops: CDR1 MGHRA, CDR2 YSYEKL. This CDR3 contains 16 residues. After removal of 3 bases from V and 5 bases from J, the junction contained 11 bases not matched to a gene.

The V gene is TRBV27, the J gene TRBJ1-2; D gene uncertain. Germline CDR1 and CDR2: MNHEY and SMNVEV (reference sequence). This CDR3 is built from 17 residues. V lost 2 bases and J 2 bases, leaving 18 bases between the germline ends. For the CDR3, the DNA is TGTGCCAGCAGTTTAGTGGGCAGCCCCAGATCGAACTATGGCTACACCTTC. As protein: CASSLVGSPRSNYGYTF.

The chain is built from TRBV7-3 and TRBJ2-1, with 12 bases lining up with TRBD2. This CDR3 has 16 amino acids. V dropped 2 bases and J dropped 7; count of bases not matched to a gene: 6. From germline, CDR1 is SGHTA and CDR2 FQGTGA. The CDR3 DNA sequence: TGTGCCAGCAGCTTAGATGGGACTAGCGGGTGGAATGAGCAGTTCTTC. Translation: CASSLDGTSGWNEQFF.

The chain recombines TRBV11-2 with TRBJ1-2; possibly TRBD1 for D (5 bases). Deletions cut 5 bases from V and 3 bases from J, with 13 bases between. Germline CDR1 SGHAT, CDR2 FQNNGV. The CDR3 has 14 amino acids. For the CDR3, the DNA is TGTGCCAGCAGCCCTCAGGGCCCGGACTATGGCTACACCTTC. The encoded protein is CASSPQGPDYGYTF.

This clone was seen only a few times. The CDR3 nucleotides are TGTGCCAGCAGTTACTCTCCGGTAGCGGGCTACACCTTC. Encoded protein: CASSYSPVAGYTF. V usage is TRBV6-6 and J usage is TRBJ1-2; D is unclear. Trimming took 0 bases from V and 8 from J, leaving 10 bases between them. This CDR3 comprises 13 residues. In germline, CDR1 is MNHNY, CDR2 SVGAGI (reference sequence).

This clone has only one observation. The V and J genes are TRBV19 and TRBJ1-5, with TRBD1 matching over 9 bases. The CDR3 has 16 residues. Germline V lookup: CDR1 LNHDA, CDR2 SQIVND (reference sequence). V shed 7 bases, J shed 5 bases, and the junction held 12 bases outside the gene matches. DNA for the CDR3: TGTGCCAGTAAGGGACAGGGTGGGTCGTATGATCAGCCCCAGCATTTT. Amino acid sequence: CASKGQGGSYDQPQHF.

As to this clone: Other DNA sequences from this sample encode an identical CDR3 as well. V and J are TRBV6-5 and TRBJ2-7; 11 positions agree with TRBD2. Germline CDR1 is MNHEY and CDR2 is SVGAGI. CDR3 length equals 15 residues. The J segment lost 2 bases and the V segment lost 0 bases, leaving 0 bases of the junction unmatched. The CDR3 sequence: CASSYSGLAAYEQYF. As DNA, the CDR3 is TGTGCCAGCAGTTACTCGGGACTAGCGGCCTACGAGCAGTACTTC.

The chain recombines TRBV5-6 with TRBJ2-4, with 8 bases that match TRBD1. J was trimmed by 2 bases and V by 4 bases; bases with no gene match: 8. Germline CDR1 reads SGHDT; CDR2 reads YYEEEE. The CDR3 contains 16 residues. DNA of the CDR3: TGTGCCAGCAGCCCCAGGGGGCTACTATCCAAAAACATTCAGTACTTC. Amino acids: CASSPRGLLSKNIQYF.

This clone was seen a few times. This chain links TRBV5-4 with TRBJ2-1; 8 nucleotides match TRBD2. CDR1 and CDR2 from the germline V gene are SGHNT and YYREEE (reference sequence). The CDR3 extends over 15 amino acids. Losses at the gene ends were 0 bases for V and 7 bases for J; bases not matched to a gene: 6. CDR3 coding DNA: TGTGCCAGCAGCTTGGGCCTAGCGGGTTTGAATGAGCAGTTCTTC. Translation gives CASSLGLAGLNEQFF. The full variable domain, completed using reference TRBV5-4 and TRBJ2-1, is ETGVTQSPTHLIKTRGQQVTLRCSSQSGHNTVSWYQQALGQGPQFIFQYYREEENGRGNFPPRFSGLQFPNYSSELNVNALELDDSALYLCASSLGLAGLNEQFFGPGTRLTVL.

In its sample, this clone was seen a few times. The genes are TRBV19 and TRBJ1-5; D gene unclear. CDR1 and CDR2 from the germline V gene are LNHDA and SQIVND (reference sequence). The CDR3 has 14 amino acids. The V gene lost 7 bases and the J gene lost 5 bases, with 15 bases spanning the gap. The chain's CDR3 is CASTYRTGDQPQHF. In DNA, the CDR3 is TGTGCCAGTACCTATCGTACCGGGGATCAGCCCCAGCATTTT.

This clone was detected once. The rearrangement uses TRBV25-1 and TRBJ2-5; possible D gene TRBD1, 6 bases. V was cut by 8 bases and J by 1 base, with 14 bases left in between. Looked up from germline, CDR1 is MGHDK and CDR2 is SYGVNS. The CDR3 contains 14 residues. The CDR3: CASQSDSTQETQYF. CDR3 sequence (DNA): TGTGCCAGCCAATCGGACAGCACCCAAGAGACCCAGTACTTC.

This clone was picked up a small number of times. The V gene is TRBV19, the J gene TRBJ1-2; 11 bases are shared with TRBD1. This CDR3 region has 16 residues. Germline values: CDR1 LNHDA, CDR2 SQIVND (reference sequence). The trim removed 8 bases at V and 3 bases at J, leaving 11 bases unmatched. CDR3 DNA: TGTGCCAGTCGGCAGGGTCGGACAGGGGGCGACTATGGCTACACCTTC. Translated, it gives CASRQGRTGGDYGYTF. Filled out from reference TRBV19 and TRBJ1-2, the complete variable domain reads DGGITQSPKYLFRKEGQNVTLSCEQNLNHDAMYWYRQDPGQGLRLIYYSQIVNDFQKGDIAEGYSVSREKKESFPLTVTSAQKNPTAFYLCASRQGRTGGDYGYTFGSGTRLTVV.

The J gene is TRBJ1-2, the V gene TRBV4-2; D is possibly TRBD1 (5 bases). The germline CDR1 and CDR2 sequences are LGHNA and YNFKEQ. The CDR3 spans 14 residues. V shed 1 base and J shed 2 bases, with 8 bases lying between them. CDR3 protein: CASSQGRANYGYTF. CDR3 DNA: TGTGCCAGCAGCCAAGGCAGGGCGAACTATGGCTACACCTTC.

The chain uses TRBV6-5 and TRBJ1-2; 9 bases map to TRBD1. The CDR3 covers 16 residues. Germline V lookup: CDR1 MNHEY, CDR2 SVGAGI. V lost 2 bases, J lost 5 bases, and 9 bases stayed unmatched. The CDR3 reads CASSYPGRDREYGYTF. In DNA form, the CDR3 reads TGTGCCAGCAGTTACCCGGGGCGGGACAGGGAGTATGGCTACACCTTC.

The chain recombines TRBV30 with TRBJ2-7, with D possibly being TRBD1 (6 bases). V lost 8 bases and J lost 0, with 8 bases in between. Per germline, CDR1 GTSNPN and CDR2 SVGIG (reference sequence). This CDR3 contains 11 residues. This CDR3 is CAGQFSYEQYF. CDR3 DNA: TGTGCCGGACAGTTCTCCTACGAGCAGTACTTC.

This sequence joins TRBV6-1 and TRBJ1-1, with unresolved D. Trimming removed 2 bases at V and 4 bases at J, with 11 bases between. This CDR3 has 14 residues. Germline CDR1 MNHNS, CDR2 SASEGT. This CDR3 is CASSENKDGTEAFF. The CDR3 DNA is TGTGCCAGCAGTGAAAACAAAGATGGCACTGAAGCTTTCTTT.

The chain combines TRBV28 with TRBJ2-7, with D perhaps TRBD1 (5 bases). Germline V CDR1 and CDR2: MDHEN, SYDVKM. The CDR3 runs to 15 residues. Trimming took off 5 bases at V and 2 bases at J, with 16 bases between the two ends. As DNA, the CDR3 is TGTGCCAGCAGTCCACAGGTACTGTTTCCCTACGAGCAGTACTTC. Its translation: CASSPQVLFPYEQYF.

The chain is built from TRBV11-2 and TRBJ2-7; tentative D call: TRBD1 (5 bases). V lost 1 base, J lost 0 bases, and 16 bases lay in between. Germline loops: CDR1 SGHAT, CDR2 FQNNGV. The CDR3 extends over 17 amino acids. CDR3 nucleotide sequence: TGTGCCAGCAGCTTAGCTTCGCGTTGGGGCAGCTCCTACGAGCAGTACTTC. It translates to CASSLASRWGSSYEQYF.

This chain uses TRBV5-4 with TRBJ1-2, with a weak D call TRBD1 (6 bases). The CDR3 length is 18 residues. The V and J ends lost 4 bases and 0 bases respectively, with 22 bases between them. Germline lookup yields CDR1 SGHNT and CDR2 YYREEE (reference sequence). DNA of the CDR3: TGTGCCAGCAGCACGACCCCCGACAGGACCGATCCTAACTATGGCTACACCTTC. Translated: CASSTTPDRTDPNYGYTF.

CDR3 sequence (DNA): TGTGCCAGCAGCTCCCTACAGGGCTATGGCTACACCTTC. Translation gives CASSSLQGYGYTF. V and J are TRBV7-2 and TRBJ1-2, with a tentative D call TRBD1 (6 bases). V gave up 4 bases and J gave up 4 bases, with 10 bases separating them. The CDR3 has 13 residues. Germline V lookup: CDR1 SGHTA, CDR2 FQGNSA. The full variable domain, rest sourced from reference TRBV7-2 and TRBJ1-2, is GAGVSQSPSNKVTEKGKDVELRCDPISGHTALYWYRQSLGQGLEFLIYFQGNSAPDKSGLPSDRFSAERTGGSVSTLTIQRTQQEDSAVYLCASSSLQGYGYTFGSGTRLTVV.